This T cell receptor (beta chain) was sequenced in a study of shared clonotypes between healthy human individuals. Overall study context: CD4 naive and CD4 memory each took three plates per donor, while CD8 naive took two and CD8 memory one. Study-level results: Sequencing of the sorted subsets was shown by rarefaction to be incomplete despite large depth. Researchers sampled only blood; tissue repertoires likely differ.

The CDR3 totals 14 residues. Trimming stripped 1 base from V and 1 base from J, with 8 bases between. The V gene's germline CDR1 is SGHVS and CDR2 FNYEAQ. Concerning this clone: The antigen is undetermined.

Cells designated naive CD8 were CD45RO-negative and were positively selected for CCR7, with terminally differentiated effector memory CD45RA+ cells excluded. The method was immunoSEQ multiplex PCR; TCRdb's version includes in-frame clones alone and lacks a portion of them. Of 550,000 to 750,000 clones in the sample, about 90% are singletons; the top ten hold roughly 22%. The source of this sequence is a man in his thirties or forties in good health. The sample taken for sequencing was naive CD8+ T cells sorted from blood. The rearrangement uses TRBV7-6 and TRBJ2-7; D uncertain. As DNA, the CDR3 is TGTGCCAGCAGCTTAGTAGAAGATTCCTACGAGCAGTACTTC. Translating gives CASSLVEDSYEQYF. Combining the CDR3 with reference TRBV7-6 and TRBJ2-7 gives the whole variable domain GAGVSQSPRYKVTKRGQDVALRCDPISGHVSLYWYRQALGQGPEFLTYFNYEAQQDKSGLPNDRFSAERPEGSISTLTIQRTEQRDSAMYRCASSLVEDSYEQYFGPGTRLTVT.